A selection of T cell receptor beta chains follows, all from one sample in a study of vaccination and CD4 T cells after COVID-19. Using its own MiXCR run on the PCR reads, TCRdb lists one record per CDR3 protein. The data contain approximately 19,000 distinct CDR3 sequences, roughly 48% of them singletons. Their cognate antigens are unknown. The sequencing used CD4+ T cells from blood, cultured in vitro, collected before SARS-CoV-2 vaccination. These receptors came from a human donor who had recovered from COVID-19. Both conserved end residues are trimmed from each CDR3. The order of the fields is CDR3 length, J gene, clone size, V gene, D gene, CDR3 protein. The D gene is left open where the match is weak. Size values are once, few and many counts, or a class for expanded clones, and some rows have none.

14,TRBJ1-1,.,TRBV29-1,TRBD1,SGRTGGFPPNTEAF
11,TRBJ2-4,few,TRBV20-1,TRBD1,SAPWTGGYIQY
14,TRBJ2-7,.,TRBV7-6,.,ASSLYAGKSSYEQY
12,TRBJ2-7,.,TRBV7-9,.,ASSRSAGPHEQY
9,TRBJ2-3,.,TRBV20-1,.,SAQGTDTQY
14,TRBJ2-5,few,TRBV15,TRBD1,ATSSTTGQFRETQY
11,TRBJ1-1,.,TRBV7-2,.,ASTGQLNTEAF
13,TRBJ2-5,.,TRBV7-3,TRBD2,ASSLRPGGEETQY
12,TRBJ1-1,once,TRBV5-4,.,ASSLDRVNTEAF
13,TRBJ2-1,.,TRBV19,TRBD2,ASSAASGRNNEQF
11,TRBJ1-1,.,TRBV11-2,.,ASSLDSTVDAF
15,TRBJ1-5,.,TRBV21-1,.,ASTQRGPKPFNQPQH
14,TRBJ2-7,.,TRBV11-1,.,ASSLALPDDTYEQY
11,TRBJ1-2,.,TRBV20-1,.,SAREPTGLSYT
9,TRBJ1-2,few,TRBV28,TRBD1,ASSSDRDYT
13,TRBJ1-5,.,TRBV18,TRBD1,ASSQGQGPNQPQH
12,TRBJ2-7,.,TRBV6-1,.,ASSESHEVYEQY
12,TRBJ1-2,.,TRBV24-1,.,ATSEPGQDYGYT
13,TRBJ1-4,.,TRBV20-1,.,SASRRGDGGEKLF
15,TRBJ2-3,few,TRBV12-3/TRBV12-4,TRBD1,ASRRASGTGGIDTQY
14,TRBJ2-4,.,TRBV20-1,TRBD2,SARDRLAGAKNIQY
14,TRBJ2-3,.,TRBV4-1,TRBD2,ASSLRTSGTTDTQY
11,TRBJ2-5,.,TRBV7-3,.,ASSPDRGKTQY
13,TRBJ1-6,few,TRBV20-1,TRBD1,SARGMGQDNSPLH
13,TRBJ2-3,.,TRBV7-2,TRBD2,ASSSRDGRASTQY
12,TRBJ2-5,.,TRBV7-9,TRBD1,ASSSTGGGETQY
13,TRBJ2-1,.,TRBV20-1,TRBD2,SASGQLAGAVEQF
11,TRBJ2-3,few,TRBV19,.,ASSTSRRGTQY
14,TRBJ1-5,once,TRBV18,.,ASSLTGAGGNQPQH
13,TRBJ2-6,.,TRBV6-5,.,ASSYPGAGANVLT
13,TRBJ2-5,.,TRBV4-1,.,ASSQDPTGQETQY
14,TRBJ2-1,.,TRBV21-1,.,ASSKAAWGLGSEQF
12,TRBJ2-3,.,TRBV7-7,TRBD1,ASSPWTGADTQY
14,TRBJ2-3,.,TRBV2,TRBD2,ASSAGLAGGADTQY
14,TRBJ2-4,.,TRBV6-1,TRBD1,ASSEKFGTGSDIQY
14,TRBJ2-1,.,TRBV20-1,TRBD2,SARDASGRKDNEQF
10,TRBJ2-5,few,TRBV20-1,.,SAQDFQETQY
17,TRBJ2-1,.,TRBV15,TRBD2,ATSNGGTSGRSPYNEQF
14,TRBJ2-5,once,TRBV9,.,ASSVALDSRQETQY